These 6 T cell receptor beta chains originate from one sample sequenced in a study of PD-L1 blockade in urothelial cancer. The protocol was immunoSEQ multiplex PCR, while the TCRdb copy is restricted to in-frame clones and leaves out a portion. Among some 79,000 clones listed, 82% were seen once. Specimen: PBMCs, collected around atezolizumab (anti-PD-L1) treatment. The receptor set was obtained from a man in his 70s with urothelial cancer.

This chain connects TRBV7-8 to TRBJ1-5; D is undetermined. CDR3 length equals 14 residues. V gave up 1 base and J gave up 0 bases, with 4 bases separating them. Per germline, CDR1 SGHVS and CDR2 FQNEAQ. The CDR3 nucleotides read TGTGCCAGCAGCTTAGGCTATAGCAATCAGCCCCAGCATTTT. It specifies CASSLGYSNQPQHF.

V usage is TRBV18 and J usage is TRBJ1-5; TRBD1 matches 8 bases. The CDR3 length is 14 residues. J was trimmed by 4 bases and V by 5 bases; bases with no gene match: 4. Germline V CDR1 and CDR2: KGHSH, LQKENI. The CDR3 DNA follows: TGTGCCAGCTCAGTCGGGACAGGTAATCAGCCCCAGCATTTT. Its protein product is CASSVGTGNQPQHF.

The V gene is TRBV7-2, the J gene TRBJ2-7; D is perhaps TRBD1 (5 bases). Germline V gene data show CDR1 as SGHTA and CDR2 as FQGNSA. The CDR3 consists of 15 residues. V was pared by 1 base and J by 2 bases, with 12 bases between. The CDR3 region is CASSLGPAGTYEQYF. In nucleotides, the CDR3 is TGTGCCAGCAGCTTAGGTCCGGCAGGGACCTACGAGCAGTACTTC.

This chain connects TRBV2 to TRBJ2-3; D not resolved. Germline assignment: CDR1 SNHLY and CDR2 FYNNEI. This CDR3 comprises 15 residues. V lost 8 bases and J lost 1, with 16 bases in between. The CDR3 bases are TGTGCCAGCGTCTTTCCGGGTTGGGGCACAGATACGCAGTATTTT. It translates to CASVFPGWGTDTQYF. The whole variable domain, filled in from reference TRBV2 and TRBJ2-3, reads EPEVTQTPSHQVTQMGQEVILRCVPISNHLYFYWYRQILGQKVEFLVSFYNNEISEKSEIFDDQFSVERPDGSNFTLKIRSTKLEDSAMYFCASVFPGWGTDTQYFGPGTRLTVL.

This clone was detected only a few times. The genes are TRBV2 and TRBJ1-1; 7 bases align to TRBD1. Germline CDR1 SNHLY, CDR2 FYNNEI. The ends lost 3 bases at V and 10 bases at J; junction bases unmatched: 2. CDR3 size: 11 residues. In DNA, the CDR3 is TGTGCCAGCAGTGAGGGACAGCGAGCTTTCTTT. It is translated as CASSEGQRAFF.

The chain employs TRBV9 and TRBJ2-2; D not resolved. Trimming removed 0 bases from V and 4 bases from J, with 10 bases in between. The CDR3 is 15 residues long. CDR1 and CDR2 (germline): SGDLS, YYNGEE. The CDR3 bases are TGTGCCAGCAGCGTAGGACACCGTGGCACCGGGGAGCTGTTTTTT. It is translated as CASSVGHRGTGELFF.